A single sample gave rise to the 31 T cell receptor beta chains below, sequenced in a study of cytomegalovirus exposure and HLA in healthy donors. The PCR ran on 60 Vbeta and 13 Jbeta primers. The assay was immunoSEQ multiplex PCR, and TCRdb's table has in-frame clones only and misses some. The table shows tens of thousands of clones, with 70% to 80% occurring only once. The sample comprised PBMCs. These TCRs come from a woman in her thirties in good health and CMV-seronegative.

This chain connects TRBV30 to TRBJ2-3, with 9 bases aligning to TRBD2. This CDR3 contains 16 residues. CDR1 is GTSNPN and CDR2 is SVGIG in the germline V gene (reference sequence). V was pared by 3 bases and J by 5 bases, with 12 bases of the junction left unmatched. Here the CDR3 reads CAWSDPPAGGLDTQYF. CDR3 DNA: TGTGCCTGGAGCGATCCGCCTGCGGGGGGGCTAGATACGCAGTATTTT.

The rearrangement links TRBV6-5 to TRBJ1-2, with 7 bases matching TRBD1. This CDR3 has 13 amino acids. V shed 6 bases and J 5 bases; nucleotides not matched to a gene: 6. Germline V lookup: CDR1 MNHEY, CDR2 SVGAGI. In nucleotides, the CDR3 is TGTGCCAGCAGCGACGGGACAGAATATGGCTACACCTTC. Protein: CASSDGTEYGYTF.

The chain recombines TRBV29-1 with TRBJ2-1; 10 positions match TRBD2. The germline V gene encodes CDR1 SQVTM and CDR2 ANQGSEA. The trim removed 8 bases at V and 8 bases at J, leaving 6 bases unmatched. This CDR3 is 12 amino acids long. Here the CDR3 DNA reads TGCAGCTCGGGACTAGCGCGCGATGAGCAGTTCTTC. Amino acid sequence: CSSGLARDEQFF.

This chain links TRBV2 with TRBJ1-1; D is possibly TRBD1 (6 bases). The length of the CDR3 is 13 residues. Trimming removed 5 bases from V and 3 bases from J, with 10 bases in between. Germline V gene lookup returns CDR1 SNHLY and CDR2 FYNNEI. CDR3 residues: CASSSDRYTEAFF. CDR3 DNA: TGTGCCAGCAGTTCTGACAGGTACACTGAAGCTTTCTTT.

The V gene is TRBV6-6, the J gene TRBJ2-1, with 9 nucleotides matching TRBD2. Per the germline V gene, CDR1 is MNHNY and CDR2 is SVGAGI (reference sequence). V dropped 2 bases and J dropped 12; count of bases not matched to a gene: 14. There are 16 residues in the CDR3. The CDR3 DNA follows: TGTGCCAGCAGTTACCCCGGGACTAGCTCACAGCAGGCGCAGTTCTTC. Residues: CASSYPGTSSQQAQFF.

A few counts support this clone. The V call is TRBV10-2, the J call TRBJ2-7; 14 bases map to TRBD2. Germline CDR1 reads WSHSY; CDR2 reads SAAADI. CDR3 length: 16 amino acids. V gave up 5 bases and J gave up 0 bases; unmatched junction bases: 3. CDR3 loop: CASSRTSGRTSYEQYF. Written as DNA, the CDR3 is TGCGCCAGCAGTCGGACTAGCGGGAGGACCTCCTACGAGCAGTACTTC.

The chain has TRBV28 and TRBJ1-2; D remains unclear. Germline CDR1 reads MDHEN; CDR2 reads SYDVKM. The CDR3 runs to 16 residues. The germline V and J ends were trimmed by 4 bases and 0 bases, with 15 bases remaining between them. CDR3 in amino acids: CASSSYGEGTNYGYTF. The CDR3 DNA is TGTGCCAGCAGTTCCTACGGGGAAGGGACTAACTATGGCTACACCTTC.

The V gene is TRBV29-1, the J gene TRBJ2-5, with a possible D match to TRBD1 (5 bases). Trimming stripped 4 bases from V and 2 bases from J, with 8 bases between. The CDR3 consists of 12 residues. Germline CDR1 reads SQVTM; CDR2 reads ANQGSEA. CDR3 in DNA: TGCAGCGTTGGGACATTGCAAGAGACCCAGTACTTC. Residues: CSVGTLQETQYF.

The CDR3 region is CASNGGGPIYNEQFF. The CDR3 coding sequence is TGTGCCAGTAATGGGGGAGGGCCTATCTACAATGAGCAGTTCTTC. The chain carries TRBV19 and TRBJ2-1, with 7 positions matching TRBD2. The CDR3 totals 15 residues. The V gene end was trimmed by 7 bases and the J gene end by 3 bases; junction bases not matched to a gene: 9. From germline, CDR1 is LNHDA and CDR2 SQIVND (reference sequence).

CDR3 nucleotides: TGTGCCAGCAGCCTTGCGCGGACAGGTAACACTGAAGCTTTCTTT. Translation: CASSLARTGNTEAFF. The chain uses TRBV7-9 and TRBJ1-1, with 7 bases identical to TRBD1. Germline-derived CDR1 and CDR2 are SEHNR and FQNEAQ (reference sequence). This CDR3 comprises 15 residues. V was clipped by 5 bases and J by 2 bases; unmatched bases: 8.

The chain uses TRBV11-2 and TRBJ2-7, with D unclear. This CDR3 region has 15 residues. Deletions cut 0 bases from V and 2 bases from J, with 11 bases between. CDR1 and CDR2 from the germline V gene are SGHAT and FQNNGV. The CDR3 loop reads CASSLDPAVPYEQYF. The CDR3 nucleotides are TGTGCCAGCAGCTTAGATCCTGCGGTCCCCTACGAGCAGTACTTC.

The CDR3 spells CASSHGQGNQPQHF. CDR3 in DNA: TGTGCCAGCAGCCACGGACAGGGTAATCAGCCCCAGCATTTT. This chain connects TRBV7-8 to TRBJ1-5; 8 positions agree with TRBD1. CDR3 length: 14 residues. The ends lost 5 bases at V and 4 bases at J; junction bases unmatched: 4. CDR1 SGHVS and CDR2 FQNEAQ come from the germline V gene. Full variable domain (rest looked up from reference TRBV7-8 and TRBJ1-5): GAGVSQSPRYKVAKRGQDVALRCDPISGHVSLFWYQQALGQGPEFLTYFQNEAQLDKSGLPSDRFFAERPEGSVSTLKIQRTQQEDSAVYLCASSHGQGNQPQHFGDGTRLSIL.

This chain joins TRBV28 and TRBJ2-5, with D perhaps TRBD1 (5 bases). V was trimmed by 3 bases and J by 3 bases, leaving 8 bases between them. CDR3 length equals 13 residues. The germline CDR1 and CDR2 sequences are MDHEN and SYDVKM. CDR3: CASSLIGEETQYF. The CDR3 DNA follows: TGTGCCAGCAGTTTGATAGGGGAAGAGACCCAGTACTTC.

This chain joins TRBV7-2 and TRBJ2-1, with 10 bases fitting TRBD2. V trimming: 1 base; J trimming: 9 bases; junction bases outside the gene matches: 6. Germline V gene data show CDR1 as SGHTA and CDR2 as FQGNSA. The CDR3 length is 15 residues. The CDR3, as DNA: TGTGCCAGCAGCTTAGGAGCGGGAGGGCCAGGTGAGCAGTTCTTC. Translated, it gives CASSLGAGGPGEQFF.

The genes are TRBV6-5 and TRBJ2-5; a possible D gene is TRBD2 (5 bases). Per germline, CDR1 MNHEY and CDR2 SVGAGI. V lost 2 bases to trimming and J lost 5 bases, with 9 bases between them. This CDR3 contains 13 residues. The CDR3 loop is CASSYRGVETQYF. CDR3 sequence (DNA): TGTGCCAGCAGTTACCGGGGTGTGGAGACCCAGTACTTC.

This clone was observed a few times. The chain couples TRBV4-1 to TRBJ2-7; TRBD2 agrees at 8 bases. CDR3 size: 16 residues. Germline V gene lookup returns CDR1 MGHRA and CDR2 YSYEKL. V lost 3 bases to trimming and J lost 6 bases; unmatched junction nucleotides: 13. DNA for the CDR3: TGCGCCAGCAGCCAGGTTGCAGGAGCGGGAGCTCTCGAGCAGTACTTC. This sequence encodes CASSQVAGAGALEQYF.

The genes are TRBV10-3 and TRBJ1-2; no definite D call. V shed 2 bases and J shed 4 bases, with 14 bases lying between them. The CDR3 runs to 15 residues. From germline, CDR1 is ENHRY and CDR2 SYGVKD. In DNA, the CDR3 is TGTGCCATCAGTGAGATAGAGGAGGTTCGCTATGGCTACACCTTC. Translating gives CAISEIEEVRYGYTF.

The rearrangement uses TRBV6-5 and TRBJ1-6, with a tentative D call TRBD1 (5 bases). Germline CDR1 is MNHEY and CDR2 is SVGAGI. This CDR3 has 15 amino acids. V was shortened by 7 bases and J by 3 bases, with 13 bases between the two germline ends. The CDR3 sequence: CASTAGGNYNSPLHF. CDR3 DNA sequence: TGTGCCAGCACCGCCGGGGGGAACTATAATTCACCCCTCCACTTT.

This clone appeared a single time. The chain couples TRBV9 to TRBJ2-2; weak D call: TRBD1 (6 bases). Per germline, CDR1 SGDLS and CDR2 YYNGEE. This CDR3 contains 14 residues. Trimming stripped 4 bases from V and 7 bases from J, with 14 bases between. CDR3 DNA sequence: TGTGCCAGCAGCCTGGACAGAGTTGACGGGGAGCTGTTTTTT. Amino acid sequence: CASSLDRVDGELFF.

The V gene is TRBV28, the J gene TRBJ1-5, with D possibly being TRBD1 (5 bases). The CDR3 extends over 18 amino acids. Germline lookup yields CDR1 MDHEN and CDR2 SYDVKM. V lost 3 bases and J 0 bases, leaving 18 bases between the germline ends. The CDR3 protein is CASSFPPRQTLSNQPQHF. The CDR3 DNA reads TGTGCCAGCAGTTTCCCGCCCCGACAGACCCTTAGCAATCAGCCCCAGCATTTT.

The V gene is TRBV7-9, the J gene TRBJ2-3, with D possibly matching TRBD1 (5 bases). CDR3 length equals 16 residues. The V gene's germline CDR1 is SEHNR and CDR2 FQNEAQ (reference sequence). The ends were cut back, 5 bases at V and 6 bases at J, with 21 bases in the middle. As DNA, the CDR3 is TGTGCCAGCAGCCTAAACACAGGTCCCCCAGAGGATACGCAGTATTTT. As protein: CASSLNTGPPEDTQYF.

The gene calls are TRBV2 and TRBJ1-5; TRBD1 matches 9 bases. CDR1 and CDR2 (germline): SNHLY, FYNNEI. The CDR3 is 13 residues long. V lost 7 bases and J lost 6; bases outside the gene matches: 4. The CDR3 nucleotides are TGTGCCAGCAAAGACAGGGGGATTCAGCCCCAGCATTTT. Translation: CASKDRGIQPQHF.

This clone came up once. The chain recombines TRBV5-1 with TRBJ1-1; D is ambiguous. This CDR3 is built from 15 residues. Looked up from germline, CDR1 is SGHRS and CDR2 is YFSETQ. V was clipped by 4 bases and J by 0 bases, with 13 bases between them. The CDR3 coding sequence is TGCGCCAGCAGCCAGAACAAGTATGTGAACACTGAAGCTTTCTTT. It yields the protein CASSQNKYVNTEAFF.

This chain links TRBV2 with TRBJ2-7; the D gene is possibly TRBD1 (6 bases). Trimming pared 5 bases from V and 0 bases from J, leaving 8 bases between. CDR3 length: 13 amino acids. Germline lookup yields CDR1 SNHLY and CDR2 FYNNEI. The chain's CDR3 is CASSLDSSYEQYF. The CDR3 nucleotides are TGTGCCAGCAGTTTGGACAGCTCCTACGAGCAGTACTTC.

The chain combines TRBV18 with TRBJ2-3; 7 nucleotides align to TRBD2. This CDR3 is 17 amino acids long. Germline V CDR1 and CDR2: KGHSH, LQKENI. Trimming removed 2 bases from V and 4 bases from J; junction bases left unmatched: 12. This CDR3 is CASSPTVTGGGPDTQYF. CDR3 coding DNA: TGTGCCAGCTCACCAACGGTGACGGGAGGAGGTCCAGATACGCAGTATTTT.

The chain joins TRBV7-6 to TRBJ1-1, with 11 bases that match TRBD1. The CDR3 extends over 15 amino acids. Germline CDR1 SGHVS, CDR2 FNYEAQ. Trimming removed 4 bases from V and 5 bases from J; junction bases left unmatched: 6. CDR3 region: CASSYGQGAGTEAFF. The CDR3 nucleotides read TGTGCCAGCAGCTATGGACAGGGGGCGGGGACTGAAGCTTTCTTT.

The chain combines TRBV29-1 with TRBJ2-7, with 10 bases lining up with TRBD1. V gave up 4 bases and J gave up 6 bases; unmatched junction bases: 6. The CDR3 spans 13 residues. Germline V gene sequence: CDR1 SQVTM, CDR2 ANQGSEA. CDR3 loop: CSVAWTGGSEQYF. The CDR3 nucleotides read TGCAGCGTTGCCTGGACAGGGGGAAGCGAGCAGTACTTC.

The chain is built from TRBV28 and TRBJ1-2; perhaps TRBD1 as D (5 bases). Trimming removed 5 bases from V and 4 bases from J, with 14 bases in between. Germline V lookup: CDR1 MDHEN, CDR2 SYDVKM. The CDR3 loop spans 14 amino acids. CDR3 sequence reads: CASSPRLTGYGYTF. CDR3 coding DNA: TGTGCCAGCAGTCCTAGACTTACAGGCTATGGCTACACCTTC.

This clone was seen just once. The chain combines TRBV7-2 with TRBJ2-1, with 8 bases that match TRBD2. Germline CDR1 is SGHTA and CDR2 is FQGNSA. V lost 1 base, J lost 0 bases, and 2 bases stayed unmatched. The CDR3 is 16 residues long. The CDR3: CASSLDAGGSYNEQFF. For the CDR3, the DNA is TGTGCCAGCAGCTTAGACGCGGGGGGCTCCTACAATGAGCAGTTCTTC.

This rearrangement joins TRBV30 to TRBJ2-3, with a tentative D call TRBD2 (5 bases). CDR1 and CDR2 from the germline V gene are GTSNPN and SVGIG (reference sequence). The CDR3 contains 14 residues. Trimming shortened V by 5 bases and J by 0 bases, and 12 bases separated the two germline ends. CDR3 DNA sequence: TGTGCCTGGGGACTGGGCGGGAGCACAGATACGCAGTATTTT. It translates to CAWGLGGSTDTQYF.

This sequence joins TRBV30 and TRBJ2-3, with 7 bases identical to TRBD1. The CDR3 extends over 13 amino acids. From germline, CDR1 is GTSNPN and CDR2 SVGIG (reference sequence). V lost 0 bases and J lost 6; bases outside the gene matches: 3. CDR3 protein: CAWSVGGSDTQYF. The CDR3 DNA is TGTGCCTGGAGTGTAGGGGGCTCGGATACGCAGTATTTT. The entire variable domain, with the rest obtained from reference TRBV30 and TRBJ2-3, is as follows: SQTIHQWPATLVQPVGSPLSLECTVEGTSNPNLYWYRQAAGRGLQLLFYSVGIGQISSEVPQNLSASRPQDRQFILSSKKLLLSDSGFYLCAWSVGGSDTQYFGPGTRLTVL.